This TCR beta chain came from a study of blood T cell repertoires in COVID-19. At the level of the study: Sites across the United States, Italy and Spain contributed samples from acute and convalescent COVID-19. T cells, B-cell-depleted T cells, or PBMCs supplied cDNA or gDNA.

In the original analysis: Estimated nucleated cell counts came from reference gene primer amplification. The assay was immunoSEQ multiplex PCR, and TCRdb's table has in-frame clones only and misses some. The V and J calls and clone size come from that table; D and trimming were worked out from the DNA. The table has 61,000 or so clones, 65% to 85% seen once. This clone was counted a single time. Deletions cut 5 bases from V and 4 bases from J, with 17 bases between. This CDR3 spans 15 amino acids. CDR1 is SGHTA, CDR2 FQGNSA, per germline. The clonotype was recovered from a woman in her seventies with acute or convalescent COVID-19. Sequenced: peripheral blood. V gene TRBV7-2 combines with J gene TRBJ2-5; D gene ambiguous. The CDR3 DNA follows: TGTGCCAGCAGCCCCCGGATAGCATTGGGAGAGACCCAGTACTTC. Its translation is CASSPRIALGETQYF.